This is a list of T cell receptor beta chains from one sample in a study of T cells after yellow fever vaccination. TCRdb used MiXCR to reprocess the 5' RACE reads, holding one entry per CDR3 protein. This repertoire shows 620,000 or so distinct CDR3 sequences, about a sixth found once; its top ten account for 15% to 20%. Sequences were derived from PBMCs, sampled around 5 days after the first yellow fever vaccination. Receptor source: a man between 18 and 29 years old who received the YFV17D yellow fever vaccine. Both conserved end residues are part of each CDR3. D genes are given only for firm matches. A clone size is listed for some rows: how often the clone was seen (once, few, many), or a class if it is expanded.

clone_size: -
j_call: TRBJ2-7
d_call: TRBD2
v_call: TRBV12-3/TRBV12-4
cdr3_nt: TGTGCCAGCAGTTCATACGGCGGGGGGGCTTCTTACGAGCAGTACTTC
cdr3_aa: CASSSYGGGASYEQYF

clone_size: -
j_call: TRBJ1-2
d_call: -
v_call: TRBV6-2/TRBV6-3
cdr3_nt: TGTGCCAGCAGTTCCGGGACAACGAACTATGGCTACACCTTC
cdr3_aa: CASSSGTTNYGYTF

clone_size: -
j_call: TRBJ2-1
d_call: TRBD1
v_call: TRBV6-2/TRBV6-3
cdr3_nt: TGTGCCAGCAGCCGCCGCCCGGGACAGAAGTACAATGAGCAGTTCTTC
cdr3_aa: CASSRRPGQKYNEQFF

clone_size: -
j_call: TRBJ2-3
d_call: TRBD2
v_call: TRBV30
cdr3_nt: TGTGCCTGGACTAGCGGGGCAGATACGCAGTATTTT
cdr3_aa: CAWTSGADTQYF

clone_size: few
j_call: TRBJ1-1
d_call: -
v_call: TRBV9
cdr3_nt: TGTGCCAGCAGCCCCGAGAACCGGGCTGAAGCTTTCTTT
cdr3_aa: CASSPENRAEAFF

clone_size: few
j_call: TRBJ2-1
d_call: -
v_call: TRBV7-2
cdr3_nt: TGTGCCAGCAGCCGCCCTACTATCAATGAGCAGTTCTTC
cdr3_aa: CASSRPTINEQFF

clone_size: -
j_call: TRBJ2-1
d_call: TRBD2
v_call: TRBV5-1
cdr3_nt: TGCGCCAGCAGCTATTCGAAGAGTAGCGGGGTGAATGAGCAGTTCTTC
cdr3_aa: CASSYSKSSGVNEQFF

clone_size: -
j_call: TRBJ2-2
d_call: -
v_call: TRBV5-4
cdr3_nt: TGTGCCAGCAGCCTTGGAGCCGCCTGGGACATCCCGAACACCGGGGAGCTGTTTTTT
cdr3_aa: CASSLGAAWDIPNTGELFF

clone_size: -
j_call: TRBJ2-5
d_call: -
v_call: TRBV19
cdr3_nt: TGTGCCAGTAGTGCCCAACCGGGGATCGGGACCCAGTACTTC
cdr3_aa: CASSAQPGIGTQYF

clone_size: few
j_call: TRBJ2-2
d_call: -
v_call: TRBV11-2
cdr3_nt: TGTGCCAGCAGCTTAAGTTCAGGGGCCGGGGAGCTGTTTTTT
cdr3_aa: CASSLSSGAGELFF

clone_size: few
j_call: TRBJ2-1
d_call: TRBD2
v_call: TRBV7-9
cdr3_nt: TGTGCCAGCAGCTCCCCGGGGGGGCGACTATACAATGAGCAGTTCTTC
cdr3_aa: CASSSPGGRLYNEQFF

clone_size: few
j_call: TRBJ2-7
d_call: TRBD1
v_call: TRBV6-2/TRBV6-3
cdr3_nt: TGTGCCAGCAGTTACCCGGGACAGGGCTACGAGCAGTACTTC
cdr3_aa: CASSYPGQGYEQYF

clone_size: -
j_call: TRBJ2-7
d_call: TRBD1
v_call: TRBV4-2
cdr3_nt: TGTGCCAGCAGCCAGGACTGGACAGGGTCCTACGAGCAGTACTTC
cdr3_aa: CASSQDWTGSYEQYF

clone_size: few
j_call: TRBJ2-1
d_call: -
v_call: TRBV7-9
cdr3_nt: TGTGCCAGCAGCTTAGCCGGACCAGGCAGGAATGAGCAGTTCTTC
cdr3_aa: CASSLAGPGRNEQFF

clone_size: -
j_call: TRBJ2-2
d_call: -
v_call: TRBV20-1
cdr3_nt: TGCAGTGCCCACCACAGGTCCGGGGAGCTGTTTTTT
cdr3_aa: CSAHHRSGELFF

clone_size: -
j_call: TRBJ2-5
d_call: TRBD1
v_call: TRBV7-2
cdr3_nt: TGTGCCAGCAGCTTAGACAGGGGGACCGGACAGACCCAGTACTTC
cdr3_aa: CASSLDRGTGQTQYF

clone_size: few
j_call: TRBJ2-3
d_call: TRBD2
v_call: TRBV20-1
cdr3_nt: TGCAGTGCTAGTTTAGCGGGGGGTTCTGATACGCAGTATTTT
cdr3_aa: CSASLAGGSDTQYF

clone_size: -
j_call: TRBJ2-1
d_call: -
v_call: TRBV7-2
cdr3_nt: TGTGCCAGCAGCTCCGCAGTCAATGAGCAGTTCTTC
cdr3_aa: CASSSAVNEQFF

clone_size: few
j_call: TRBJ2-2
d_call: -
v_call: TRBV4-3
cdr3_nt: TGCGCCAGCAGCCAAGAGGCCCCGACAGTGAGGCTGACCGGGGAGCTGTTTTTT
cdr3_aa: CASSQEAPTVRLTGELFF

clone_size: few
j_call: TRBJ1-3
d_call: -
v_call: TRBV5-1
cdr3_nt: TGCGCCAGCAGCCAGGACAGAGGAAGCTCTGGAAACACCATATATTTT
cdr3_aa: CASSQDRGSSGNTIYF

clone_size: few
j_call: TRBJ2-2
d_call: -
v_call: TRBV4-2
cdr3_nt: TGTGCCAGCAGCCAAGAGGACAGAGACACCGGGGAGCTGTTTTTT
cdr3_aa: CASSQEDRDTGELFF

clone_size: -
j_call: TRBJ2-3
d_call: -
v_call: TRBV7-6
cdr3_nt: TGTGCCAGCAGCTTAGCGGGGCGGGAAGATACGCAGTATTTT
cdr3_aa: CASSLAGREDTQYF

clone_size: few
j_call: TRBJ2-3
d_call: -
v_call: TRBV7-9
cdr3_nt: TGTGCCAGCAGCTTAGGAGATAACGATATCACAGATACGCAGTATTTT
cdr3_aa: CASSLGDNDITDTQYF

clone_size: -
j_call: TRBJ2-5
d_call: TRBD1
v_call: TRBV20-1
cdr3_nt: TGCAGTGCTAGAACGACCGGGACAGGGGGCCCCCAGTACTTC
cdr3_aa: CSARTTGTGGPQYF

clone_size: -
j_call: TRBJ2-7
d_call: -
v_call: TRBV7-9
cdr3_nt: TGTGCCAGCGGAGGAGGGGGGCTTCACGAGCAGTACTTC
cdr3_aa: CASGGGGLHEQYF

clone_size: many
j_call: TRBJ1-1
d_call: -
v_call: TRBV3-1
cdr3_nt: TGTGCCAGCAGCACAGGGAGGGCCCCGGACACTGAAGCTTTCTTT
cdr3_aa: CASSTGRAPDTEAFF

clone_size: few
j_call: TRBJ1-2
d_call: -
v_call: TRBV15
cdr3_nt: TGTGCCACCAGCAGAGATTGGGGGGCAGACTATGGCTACACCTTC
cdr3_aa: CATSRDWGADYGYTF

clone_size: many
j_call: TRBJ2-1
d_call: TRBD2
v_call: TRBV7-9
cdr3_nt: TGTGCCAGCAGCCCCGGGGGAGGGAGCTCCTACAATGAGCAGTTCTTC
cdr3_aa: CASSPGGGSSYNEQFF

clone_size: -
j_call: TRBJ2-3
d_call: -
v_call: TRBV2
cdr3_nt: TGTGCCAGCAGTGAAGAGCTCATCACAGATACGCAGTATTTT
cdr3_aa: CASSEELITDTQYF

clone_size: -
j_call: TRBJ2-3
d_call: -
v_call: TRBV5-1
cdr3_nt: TGCGCCAGCAGGCTCGGACAGAATGAGGATACGCAGTATTTT
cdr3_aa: CASRLGQNEDTQYF

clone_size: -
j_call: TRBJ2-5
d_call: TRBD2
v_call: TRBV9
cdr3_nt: TGTGCCAGCAGCCAGGACAGCGGGGGGGCCCGAGAGACCCAGTACTTC
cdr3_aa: CASSQDSGGARETQYF

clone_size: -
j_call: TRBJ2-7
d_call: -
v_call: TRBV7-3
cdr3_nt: TGTGCCAGCAGCCCCGCCGGCAGGGACTTAAACTACGAGCAGTACTTC
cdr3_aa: CASSPAGRDLNYEQYF

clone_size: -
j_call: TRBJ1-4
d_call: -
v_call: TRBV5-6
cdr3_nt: TGTGCCAGCAGCCAGGGGCGGAATAATGAAAAACTGTTTTTT
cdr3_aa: CASSQGRNNEKLFF

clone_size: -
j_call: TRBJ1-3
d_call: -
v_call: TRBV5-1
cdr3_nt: TGCGCCAGCAGGTTAAACTCTGGAAACACCATATATTTT
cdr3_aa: CASRLNSGNTIYF

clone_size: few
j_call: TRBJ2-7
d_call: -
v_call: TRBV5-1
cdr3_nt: TGCGCCAGCAGCTTTCTCCAGGGTAGGGGCTACGAGCAGTACTTC
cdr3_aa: CASSFLQGRGYEQYF

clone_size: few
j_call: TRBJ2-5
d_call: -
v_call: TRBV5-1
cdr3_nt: TGCGCCAGCACACGAGACAGGCCTCAAGAGGCCCAGTACTTC
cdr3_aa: CASTRDRPQEAQYF

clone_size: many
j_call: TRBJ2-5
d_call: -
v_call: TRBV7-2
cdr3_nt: TGTGCCAGCAGCTTGACTAGAGAGACCCAGTACTTC
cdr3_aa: CASSLTRETQYF

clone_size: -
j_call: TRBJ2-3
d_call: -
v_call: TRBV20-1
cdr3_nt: TGCAGTGCTCCAAGGGGGGGGCTATACACAGATACGCAGTATTTT
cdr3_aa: CSAPRGGLYTDTQYF

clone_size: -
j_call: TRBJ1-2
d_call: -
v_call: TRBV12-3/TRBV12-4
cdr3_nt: TGTGCCAGCAGGCTAGACCGGAGCTATGGCTACACCTTC
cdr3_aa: CASRLDRSYGYTF

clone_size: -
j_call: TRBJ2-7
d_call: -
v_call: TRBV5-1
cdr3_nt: TGCGCCAGCCCCGAACCATGGAAAAGATACGGGGGCTTCGACGAGCAGTACTTC
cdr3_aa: CASPEPWKRYGGFDEQYF

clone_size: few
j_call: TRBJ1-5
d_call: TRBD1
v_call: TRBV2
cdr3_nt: TGTGCCAGCAGGGACAGGGCGGGCAATCAGCCCCAGCATTTT
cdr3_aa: CASRDRAGNQPQHF

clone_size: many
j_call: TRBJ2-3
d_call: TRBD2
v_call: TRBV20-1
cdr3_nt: TGCAGTGCTAAAATGGGCGGGGGGGCATCAGATACGCAGTATTTT
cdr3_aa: CSAKMGGGASDTQYF